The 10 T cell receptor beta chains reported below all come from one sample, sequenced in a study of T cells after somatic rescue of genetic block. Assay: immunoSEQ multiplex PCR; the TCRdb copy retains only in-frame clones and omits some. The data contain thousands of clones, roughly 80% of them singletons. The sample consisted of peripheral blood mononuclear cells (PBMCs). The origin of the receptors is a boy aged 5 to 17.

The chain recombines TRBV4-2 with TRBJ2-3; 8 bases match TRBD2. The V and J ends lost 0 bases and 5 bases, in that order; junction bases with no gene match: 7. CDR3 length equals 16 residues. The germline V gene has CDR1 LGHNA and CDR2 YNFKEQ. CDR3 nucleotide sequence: TGTGCCAGCAGCCAAGACGAGCGGGAGTCAAGAGATACGCAGTATTTT. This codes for CASSQDERESRDTQYF.

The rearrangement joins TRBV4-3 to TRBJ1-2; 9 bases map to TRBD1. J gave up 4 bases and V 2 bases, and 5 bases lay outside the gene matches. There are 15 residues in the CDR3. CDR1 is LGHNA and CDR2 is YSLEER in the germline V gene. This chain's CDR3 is CASSQTGGGIYGYTF. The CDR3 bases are TGCGCCAGCAGCCAAACAGGGGGCGGCATCTATGGCTACACCTTC.

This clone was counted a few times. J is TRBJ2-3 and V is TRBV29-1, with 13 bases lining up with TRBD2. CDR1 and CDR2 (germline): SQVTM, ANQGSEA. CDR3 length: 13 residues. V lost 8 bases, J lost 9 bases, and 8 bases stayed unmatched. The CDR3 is CSLGLAGVGTQYF. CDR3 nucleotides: TGCAGCCTCGGACTAGCGGGAGTGGGGACGCAGTATTTT.

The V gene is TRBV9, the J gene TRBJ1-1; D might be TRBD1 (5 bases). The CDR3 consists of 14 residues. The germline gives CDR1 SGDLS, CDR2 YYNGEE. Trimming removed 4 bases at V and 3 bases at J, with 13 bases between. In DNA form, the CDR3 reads TGTGCCAGCAGCCAGAGCCAGGGCTACACTGAAGCTTTCTTT. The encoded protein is CASSQSQGYTEAFF. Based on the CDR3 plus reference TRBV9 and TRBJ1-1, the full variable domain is DSGVTQTPKHLITATGQRVTLRCSPRSGDLSVYWYQQSLDQGLQFLIQYYNGEERAKGNILERFSAQQFPDLHSELNLSSLELGDSALYFCASSQSQGYTEAFFGQGTRLTVV.

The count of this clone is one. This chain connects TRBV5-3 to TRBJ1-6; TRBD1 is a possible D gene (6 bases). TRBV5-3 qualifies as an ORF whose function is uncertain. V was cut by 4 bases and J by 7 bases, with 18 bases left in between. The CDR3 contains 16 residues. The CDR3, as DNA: TGTGCCAGAAGCCCACGGGGGGGGCTGGGGAATTCACCCCTCCACTTT. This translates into CARSPRGGLGNSPLHF.

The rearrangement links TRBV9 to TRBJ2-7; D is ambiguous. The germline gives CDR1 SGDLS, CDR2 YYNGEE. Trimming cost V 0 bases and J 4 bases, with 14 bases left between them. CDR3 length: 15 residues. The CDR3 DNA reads TGTGCCAGCAGCGTAGGTTCCCCCGACGTATACGAGCAGTACTTC. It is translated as CASSVGSPDVYEQYF. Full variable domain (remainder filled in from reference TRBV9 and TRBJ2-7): DSGVTQTPKHLITATGQRVTLRCSPRSGDLSVYWYQQSLDQGLQFLIQYYNGEERAKGNILERFSAQQFPDLHSELNLSSLELGDSALYFCASSVGSPDVYEQYFGPGTRLTVT.

Here the CDR3 reads CAISKGSLTDTQYF. DNA of the CDR3: TGTGCCATCAGTAAGGGCTCCCTCACAGATACGCAGTATTTT. The chain carries TRBV10-3 and TRBJ2-3; the D is unclear. Germline assignment: CDR1 ENHRY and CDR2 SYGVKD. V gave up 5 bases and J gave up 2 bases, with 11 bases separating them. The CDR3 spans 14 residues.

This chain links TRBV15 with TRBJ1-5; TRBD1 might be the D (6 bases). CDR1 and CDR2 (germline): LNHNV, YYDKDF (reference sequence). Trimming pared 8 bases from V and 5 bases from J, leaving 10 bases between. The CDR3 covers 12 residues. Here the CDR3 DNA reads TGTGCCACCGGGGGGCGGGATCAGCCCCAGCATTTT. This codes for CATGGRDQPQHF.

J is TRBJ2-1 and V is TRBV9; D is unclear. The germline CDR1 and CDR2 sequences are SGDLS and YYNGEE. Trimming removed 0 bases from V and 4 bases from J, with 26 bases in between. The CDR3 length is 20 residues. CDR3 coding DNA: TGTGCCAGCAGCGTAGCCCTCGGTATTGTTGGCACCAGTTTATACAATGAGCAGTTCTTC. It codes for CASSVALGIVGTSLYNEQFF.

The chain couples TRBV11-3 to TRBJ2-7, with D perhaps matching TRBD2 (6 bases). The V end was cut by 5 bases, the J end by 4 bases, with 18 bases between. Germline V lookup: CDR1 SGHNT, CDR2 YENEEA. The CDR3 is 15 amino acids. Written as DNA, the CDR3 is TGTGCCAGCAGCAAACTGGGACTTGGCCTTTACGAGCAGTACTTC. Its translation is CASSKLGLGLYEQYF.